This entry lists 12 T cell receptor beta chains sequenced from one sample in a study of cytomegalovirus exposure and HLA in healthy donors. Repertoires were generated with immunoSEQ multiplex PCR, while TCRdb's copy carries only in-frame clones and drops some. The sample shows some 150,000 clones, roughly 89% of them seen only once. The specimen sequenced was PBMCs. The receptors were sampled from a woman aged 18-29 years in good health and CMV-seropositive.

The chain carries TRBV9 and TRBJ2-7; D gene uncertain. CDR3 length equals 16 residues. V lost 2 bases and J 0 bases, leaving 15 bases between the germline ends. Germline assignment: CDR1 SGDLS and CDR2 YYNGEE. The CDR3 bases are TGTGCCAGCAGCGTCGGTGGTAGGTCTAGCTCCTACGAGCAGTACTTC. It is translated as CASSVGGRSSSYEQYF.

The V gene is TRBV19, the J gene TRBJ2-1; 9 nucleotides agree with TRBD2. V was pared by 3 bases and J by 12 bases, with 9 bases of the junction left unmatched. Germline loops: CDR1 LNHDA, CDR2 SQIVND (reference sequence). The length of the CDR3 is 14 residues. CDR3 sequence: CASSIGSGSARQFF. CDR3 coding DNA: TGTGCCAGTAGTATTGGTAGCGGGAGCGCGCGGCAGTTCTTC. Based on the CDR3 plus reference TRBV19 and TRBJ2-1, the full variable domain is DGGITQSPKYLFRKEGQNVTLSCEQNLNHDAMYWYRQDPGQGLRLIYYSQIVNDFQKGDIAEGYSVSREKKESFPLTVTSAQKNPTAFYLCASSIGSGSARQFFGPGTRLTVL.

The chain uses TRBV28 and TRBJ1-2, with 9 positions matching TRBD1. The length of the CDR3 is 15 residues. Trimming took 2 bases from V and 5 from J; bases not matched to a gene: 6. Germline assignment: CDR1 MDHEN and CDR2 SYDVKM. The CDR3 spells CASSLGDRAFYGYTF. CDR3 in DNA: TGTGCCAGCAGTTTAGGGGACAGGGCCTTTTATGGCTACACCTTC.

The chain uses TRBV30 and TRBJ2-7, with 9 bases matching TRBD2. V was clipped by 3 bases and J by 3 bases; unmatched bases: 9. The CDR3 has 15 amino acids. Looked up from germline, CDR1 is GTSNPN and CDR2 is SVGIG (reference sequence). As DNA, the CDR3 is TGTGCCTGGAGCGCGAGTAGCGGGAGTCTCTACGAGCAGTACTTC. Its protein product is CAWSASSGSLYEQYF.

This chain uses TRBV27 with TRBJ2-1; 7 bases are shared with TRBD2. Trimming removed 6 bases from V and 3 bases from J; junction bases left unmatched: 8. From germline, CDR1 is MNHEY and CDR2 SMNVEV (reference sequence). This CDR3 contains 15 residues. CDR3 residues: CASSSTSGVYNEQFF. The CDR3 nucleotides are TGTGCCAGCAGCTCTACAAGCGGGGTCTACAATGAGCAGTTCTTC.

The chain joins TRBV7-6 to TRBJ2-7; 7 nucleotides match TRBD1. CDR1 and CDR2 from the germline V gene are SGHVS and FNYEAQ. V lost 5 bases and J lost 3; bases outside the gene matches: 10. This CDR3 contains 15 residues. CDR3 loop: CASSPRQGIDYEQYF. The CDR3 DNA is TGTGCCAGCAGCCCCCGACAGGGTATCGACTACGAGCAGTACTTC.

This chain uses TRBV7-9 with TRBJ1-2; D not certain. The germline gives CDR1 SEHNR, CDR2 FQNEAQ (reference sequence). The CDR3 is 14 residues long. V was pared by 5 bases and J by 7 bases, with 17 bases between. The CDR3 loop reads CASSPLGGTGGYTF. In DNA form, the CDR3 reads TGTGCCAGCAGCCCCCTCGGAGGTACTGGTGGCTACACCTTC.

The CDR3 is CASSIPGSGANVLTF. In DNA form, the CDR3 reads TGTGCCAGTAGTATCCCCGGGTCTGGGGCCAACGTCCTGACTTTC. V is TRBV19 and J is TRBJ2-6, with D unresolved. V was clipped by 3 bases and J by 1 base, with 7 bases between them. The CDR3 loop spans 15 amino acids. Germline V CDR1 and CDR2: LNHDA, SQIVND (reference sequence).

This chain joins TRBV6-1 and TRBJ2-4, with D perhaps matching TRBD1 (6 bases). The V and J ends lost 1 base and 0 bases respectively, with 10 bases between them. The CDR3 has 16 amino acids. Germline V gene sequence: CDR1 MNHNS, CDR2 SASEGT. The CDR3 DNA reads as TGTGCCAGCAGTGAAGTGGGGACAAGAGCCAAAAACATTCAGTACTTC. The encoded protein is CASSEVGTRAKNIQYF.

This clone has at least ten counts. The chain carries TRBV10-3 and TRBJ2-5; 7 nucleotides agree with TRBD1. V lost 6 bases and J lost 3; bases outside the gene matches: 4. The CDR3 sequence is 13 residues long. Looked up from germline, CDR1 is ENHRY and CDR2 is SYGVKD. CDR3 protein: CAIREDREETQYF. The CDR3 DNA sequence: TGTGCCATCAGGGAAGACAGGGAAGAGACCCAGTACTTC.

The rearrangement uses TRBV2 and TRBJ2-5; 8 bases are a match to TRBD1. Germline V gene sequence: CDR1 SNHLY, CDR2 FYNNEI. J lost 5 bases, V lost 8 bases, and 7 bases had no gene match. CDR3 length: 13 amino acids. The CDR3 is CASYAGGGETQYF. Written as DNA, the CDR3 is TGTGCCAGCTATGCAGGGGGCGGGGAGACCCAGTACTTC.

The rearrangement joins TRBV4-3 to TRBJ1-2; the D is unclear. The CDR3 spans 14 residues. Germline values: CDR1 LGHNA, CDR2 YSLEER. V lost 0 bases, J lost 2 bases, and 7 bases lay in between. This CDR3 reads CASSQEGENYGYTF. CDR3 in DNA: TGCGCCAGCAGCCAAGAAGGAGAGAACTATGGCTACACCTTC.